Listed below are T cell receptor beta chains from one sample, sequenced in a study of blood T cell repertoires in COVID-19. Sequenced by immunoSEQ multiplex PCR; TCRdb stores in-frame clones only, minus some. Of 450,000 to 500,000 clones in the sample, approximately 85% were seen once. The sequencing sample was made of peripheral blood. The receptors derive from a human donor in a cohort sampled during active COVID-19. CDR3s include the opening cysteine and the closing phenylalanine or tryptophan. Each record gives: D gene, V gene, J gene, clone size, CDR3 protein, CDR3 DNA. A D gene is named only where the DNA matches it firmly. A row's size may be missing; if present it is once, few, many or a size class.

>NA|TRBV28|TRBJ1-5|once
CASERTGLNQPQHF
TGTGCCAGCGAAAGAACAGGTCTCAATCAGCCCCAGCATTTT
>NA|TRBV13|TRBJ2-7|NA
CASSIGGGRRAYEQYF
TGTGCCAGCAGCATAGGGGGCGGGAGGAGGGCCTACGAGCAGTACTTC
>TRBD1|TRBV23-1|TRBJ2-1|NA
CASWKGPGTVYNEQFF
TGCGCCAGTTGGAAGGGCCCCGGGACAGTCTACAATGAGCAGTTCTTC
>TRBD1|TRBV24-1|TRBJ2-1|NA
CATSVTGGAGNEQFF
TGTGCCACCAGTGTAACAGGGGGCGCAGGCAATGAGCAGTTCTTC
>NA|TRBV5-5|TRBJ2-3|NA
CASSLGQGSADTQYF
TGTGCCAGCAGCTTGGGGCAGGGGAGCGCAGATACGCAGTATTTT
>NA|TRBV5-4|TRBJ2-3|NA
CASSFGGTVDFDTQYF
TGTGCCAGCAGCTTTGGAGGGACAGTAGACTTCGATACGCAGTATTTT
>NA|TRBV14|TRBJ2-1|NA
CASSPLLDTAEQFF
TGTGCCAGCAGCCCACTTTTGGACACCGCGGAGCAGTTCTTC
>TRBD2|TRBV6-5|TRBJ2-2|NA
CASRPLREHGELFF
TGTGCCAGCAGGCCCTTGCGGGAGCACGGGGAGCTGTTTTTT
>TRBD2|TRBV6-5|TRBJ2-1|once
CASSYSTGLALNEQFF
TGTGCCAGCAGTTACTCGACGGGACTAGCGTTAAATGAGCAGTTCTTC
>NA|TRBV11-2|TRBJ2-1|NA
CASSFSSASYNEQFF
TGTGCCAGCAGCTTCTCTAGCGCCTCCTACAATGAGCAGTTCTTC
>TRBD2|TRBV5-1|TRBJ2-1|NA
CASSNGLANSNEQFF
TGCGCCAGCAGCAATGGACTAGCGAACTCCAATGAGCAGTTCTTC
>TRBD1|TRBV6-5|TRBJ1-6|NA
CASSYSTGIYSPLHF
TGTGCCAGCAGTTACTCGACAGGGATTTATTCACCCCTCCACTTT
>TRBD1|TRBV3-1/TRBV3-2|TRBJ1-4|few
CASSHTGGDEKLFF
TGTGCCAGCAGCCACACAGGGGGCGACGAAAAACTGTTTTTT
>NA|TRBV4-1|TRBJ1-1|NA
CASSQEEGGGFRTEAFF
TGCGCCAGCAGCCAAGAAGAGGGCGGGGGCTTTAGGACTGAAGCTTTCTTT
>NA|TRBV20-1|TRBJ2-1|NA
CSATRGNEQFF
TGCAGTGCCACGAGAGGCAATGAGCAGTTCTTC
>TRBD2|TRBV7-8|TRBJ2-7|few
CASSWGGSATYEQYF
TGTGCCAGCAGCTGGGGCGGGAGCGCTACCTACGAGCAGTACTTC
>TRBD1|TRBV5-1|TRBJ1-1|NA
CASSSNRDSALAFF
TGCGCCAGCAGCTCAAACCGGGACAGCGCTTTGGCTTTCTTT
>TRBD1|TRBV29-1|TRBJ2-3|NA
CSVEGNPGGLTDTQYF
TGCAGCGTTGAAGGGAACCCAGGGGGTCTGACAGATACGCAGTATTTT
>NA|TRBV7-9|TRBJ2-7|NA
CASSLAAVEQGHEQYF
TGTGCCAGCAGCTTAGCGGCCGTTGAACAGGGCCACGAGCAGTACTTC
>NA|TRBV2|TRBJ2-1|NA
CASSGPGSHNEQFF
TGTGCCAGCAGTGGCCCAGGGTCCCACAATGAGCAGTTCTTC
>TRBD1|TRBV29-1|TRBJ1-1|NA
CSVDQTGGTEAFF
TGCAGCGTTGACCAGACAGGGGGCACTGAAGCTTTCTTT
>NA|TRBV5-4|TRBJ2-7|NA
CASSAGQSPYEQYF
TGTGCCAGCAGCGCTGGACAGTCTCCCTACGAGCAGTACTTC
>TRBD2|TRBV18|TRBJ2-1|NA
CASSHGLAGSYNEQFF
TGTGCCAGCTCACACGGACTAGCGGGCTCCTACAATGAGCAGTTCTTC
>NA|TRBV25-1|TRBJ1-5|NA
CASRQDSNQPQHF
TGTGCCAGCAGACAGGATAGCAATCAGCCCCAGCATTTT
>NA|TRBV5-1|TRBJ2-1|NA
CASSLVTGNEQFF
TGCGCCAGCAGCTTGGTGACAGGCAATGAGCAGTTCTTC
>NA|TRBV12-3/TRBV12-4|TRBJ2-4|NA
CASSLQQGDIQYF
TGTGCCAGCAGCCTTCAACAGGGAGACATTCAGTACTTC
>TRBD1|TRBV3-1/TRBV3-2|TRBJ1-1|NA
CASRSTGFNTEAFF
TGTGCCAGCAGGTCGACAGGGTTTAACACTGAAGCTTTCTTT
>NA|TRBV5-6|TRBJ2-7|NA
CASSSGLTSYEQYF
TGTGCCAGCAGCTCCGGGTTGACCTCCTACGAGCAGTACTTC
>NA|TRBV19|TRBJ1-6|NA
CASSMMTDYNSPLHF
TGTGCCAGTAGTATGATGACAGACTATAATTCACCCCTCCACTTT
>NA|TRBV5-4|TRBJ1-4|NA
CASSEQQGDNEKLFF
TGTGCCAGCAGCGAACAACAGGGAGATAATGAAAAACTGTTTTTT
>TRBD1|TRBV9|TRBJ1-3|NA
CASSVNEGASGNTIYF
TGTGCCAGCAGCGTAAATGAGGGGGCGTCTGGAAACACCATATATTTT
>NA|TRBV3-1/TRBV3-2|TRBJ2-7|NA
CASSQGLGTYEQYF
TGTGCCAGCAGCCAGGGACTGGGTACCTACGAGCAGTACTTC
>NA|TRBV3-1/TRBV3-2|TRBJ1-1|NA
CASSPIRERGEAFF
TGTGCCAGCAGCCCGATCCGGGAGCGGGGTGAAGCTTTCTTT
>NA|TRBV6-5|TRBJ2-7|NA
CASSYGQGWYEQYF
TGTGCCAGCAGTTACGGGCAGGGTTGGTACGAGCAGTACTTC
>NA|TRBV7-9|TRBJ2-3|NA
CASSLSLGGPDTQYF
TGTGCCAGCAGCTTAAGTCTAGGAGGGCCGGATACGCAGTATTTT
>TRBD2|TRBV28|TRBJ2-3|NA
CASSFRGADTQYF
TGTGCCAGCAGTTTCCGGGGGGCAGATACGCAGTATTTT
>TRBD2|TRBV14|TRBJ2-5|NA
CASSQGLAGAETQYF
TGTGCCAGCAGCCAAGGCCTAGCGGGAGCTGAGACCCAGTACTTC
>TRBD2|TRBV9|TRBJ2-1|NA
CASSVGHSAGGVGEQFF
TGTGCCAGCAGCGTAGGCCACTCAGCGGGAGGGGTCGGTGAGCAGTTCTTC
>NA|TRBV25-1|TRBJ1-6|NA
CASGQLHSPLHF
TGTGCCAGCGGACAGCTACATTCACCCCTCCACTTT
>NA|TRBV3-1/TRBV3-2|TRBJ1-1|NA
CASSPSIKNTEAFF
TGTGCCAGCAGCCCGAGCATAAAAAACACTGAAGCTTTCTTT
>NA|TRBV28|TRBJ2-7|NA
CASSSIDSLYEQYF
TGTGCCAGCAGTTCCATCGACAGCCTCTACGAGCAGTACTTC
>NA|TRBV27|TRBJ2-5|NA
CASKSDAGLHGTQYF
TGTGCCAGCAAGTCCGACGCGGGACTCCACGGAACCCAGTACTTC
>TRBD2|TRBV2|TRBJ2-5|NA
CATSGGLAGPGAQYF
TGTGCCACCTCAGGGGGACTAGCGGGCCCTGGGGCCCAGTACTTC
>NA|TRBV19|TRBJ2-5|few
CASSTSVEETQYF
TGTGCCAGTAGTACTAGCGTAGAAGAGACCCAGTACTTC
>NA|TRBV11-2|TRBJ1-2|NA
CASSLQTTGNYGYTF
TGTGCCAGCAGCTTACAGACGACAGGAAACTATGGCTACACCTTC
>TRBD1|TRBV14|TRBJ1-1|few
CASSQMSGGAATEAFF
TGTGCCAGCAGCCAAATGTCAGGGGGCGCGGCCACTGAAGCTTTCTTT
>TRBD1|TRBV7-2|TRBJ2-7|NA
CASSLQQGLSYEQYF
TGTGCCAGCAGCTTACAACAGGGGCTATCCTACGAGCAGTACTTC
>NA|TRBV3-1/TRBV3-2|TRBJ1-2|NA
CASSQDWGGNYGYTF
TGTGCCAGCAGCCAAGATTGGGGGGGAAACTATGGCTACACCTTC
>NA|TRBV30|TRBJ1-5|NA
CAWAAGGSPNQPQHF
TGTGCCTGGGCCGCGGGGGGGAGTCCCAATCAGCCCCAGCATTTT
>NA|TRBV20-1|TRBJ2-3|NA
CSVSGGSDTQYF
TGCAGTGTTAGTGGCGGGTCAGATACGCAGTATTTT